This T cell receptor (beta chain) emerged from a study of early T cells in non-severe SARS-CoV-2 infection (dated by TCRdb to 2020 to 2023). Regarding the research as a whole: Because TCR sequencing was done on bulk RNA from unsorted whole blood, the alpha and beta chains could not be paired. Study-wide conclusions, independent of this receptor: VDJdb matching was skewed toward anti-spike CD8 responses and likely underestimated virus-specific expansions by missing private and CD4 specificities.

This clonotype appeared many times. Its antigen has not been determined. The sample holds no much larger clone one base away, and base qualities are not on file. The library was produced with 5' RACE. Sequencing relied on a NextSeq 500. Unique molecular identifiers were attached to individual cDNA molecules in the TCR library protocol so that sequencing error and PCR bias could be corrected. Both TCR alpha and beta chains were sequenced, and tight co-correlation was observed between alpha and beta sequence abundances in each sample. In the paper's pipeline: Decombinator V4 was used to annotate the V gene, J gene and CDR3 of the TCR sequences. TCRs were defined as expanded if a significant change between any two time points was detected under a Poisson model with p below 0.0001. TCR abundances were normalised to the total number of TCRs sequenced in each sample and reported as counts per million. MAIT TCRs were defined by TRAV1-2 paired with TRAJ12, TRAJ20 or TRAJ33, and iNKT TCRs by TRAV10 paired with TRAJ18. VDJdb, accessed on 1 November 2021, was searched for TCRs annotated for CMV, EBV and SARS-CoV-2, and TCRs annotated for more than one antigen were excluded. TCRdb reran the public reads through fastp at Q25 and MiXCR, keeping productive beta chains. Identical CDR3 proteins give one entry, which carries the most common genes and DNA. V and J calls and clone size were set by TCRdb, not the authors. Across this sample there are about 60,000 distinct CDR3 sequences, with around 10% seen only once. Of the sample, approximately 15% is held by the ten largest clones.

Set within a cohort of healthcare workers in London, UK, this nested case-control study involved weekly PCR testing of nasopharyngeal swabs along with blood sampling. Healthcare workers were recruited during the week of the UK lockdown, between 23 and 31 March 2020, and followed weekly for up to roughly 15 weeks. From the germline V gene (reference sequence), CDR1 is SEHNR and CDR2 is FQNEAQ. The CDR3 spans 18 residues, from the cysteine through the phenylalanine. The DNA shown is the 54-base CDR3, in frame from base 1. V loses 5 bases at its end and J loses 7 bases; junction bases beyond the gene matches: 20.

The origin of this receptor is an adult who was a healthcare worker with PCR-confirmed SARS-CoV-2 infection or an uninfected control (not recorded which). The sequenced sample was whole blood. The receptor chain draws on TRBV7-9 and TRBJ2-5, and 9 junction bases match TRBD2. The CDR3 region: CASSRADSGSLGSVTQYF. The bases read TGTGCCAGCAGCCGGGCGGATAGCGGGAGTTTGGGTTCCGTGACCCAGTACTTC. The CDR3 plus the reference TRBV7-9 and TRBJ2-5 genes for the other parts give the full variable domain: DTGVSQNPRHKITKRGQNVTFRCDPISEHNRLYWYRQTLGQGPEFLTYFQNEAQLEKSRLLSDRFSAERPKGSFSTLEIQRTEQGDSAMYLCASSRADSGSLGSVTQYFGPGTRLLVL.